A single sample gave rise to the 6 T cell receptor beta chains below, sequenced in a study of OX40 agonist ivuxolimab in advanced cancers. Clones were read by immunoSEQ multiplex PCR, and TCRdb kept only the in-frame ones, dropping some. The sample records 65,000 to 85,000 clones, about 94% being singletons. The material was CD4+ or CD8+ T cells sorted from blood, obtained in a trial of the OX40 agonist ivuxolimab. These receptors all stem from an adult with an advanced solid tumor such as melanoma, head and neck, liver or kidney cancer.

The V gene is TRBV7-9, the J gene TRBJ2-7; perhaps TRBD2 as D (5 bases). V lost 1 base to trimming and J lost 7 bases, with 8 bases between them. The CDR3 is 12 residues long. Germline V CDR1 and CDR2: SEHNR, FQNEAQ (reference sequence). The CDR3 here is CASSLGSGEQYF. For the CDR3, the DNA is TGTGCCAGCAGCTTAGGGTCGGGGGAGCAGTACTTC.

This clone appeared a single time. This chain connects TRBV11-2 to TRBJ2-7; D is perhaps TRBD1 (5 bases). The ends were cut back, 5 bases at V and 2 bases at J, with 7 bases in the middle. The CDR3 runs to 12 residues. Germline V gene sequence: CDR1 SGHAT, CDR2 FQNNGV. The CDR3 DNA follows: TGTGCCAGCAGCCAGACAGCCTACGAGCAGTACTTC. Encoded protein: CASSQTAYEQYF. Drawing the rest from reference TRBV11-2 and TRBJ2-7, the complete variable domain is EAGVAQSPRYKIIEKRQSVAFWCNPISGHATLYWYQQILGQGPKLLIQFQNNGVVDDSQLPKDRFSAERLKGVDSTLKIQPAKLEDSAVYLCASSQTAYEQYFGPGTRLTVT.

The gene calls are TRBV7-3 and TRBJ2-3, with 7 positions matching TRBD2. CDR1 is SGHTA, CDR2 FQGTGA, per germline. The trim removed 5 bases at V and 1 base at J, leaving 3 bases unmatched. The CDR3 sequence is 14 residues long. This CDR3 reads CASSLSGGTDTQYF. The CDR3 DNA follows: TGTGCCAGCAGCCTAAGCGGGGGCACAGATACGCAGTATTTT. Full variable domain (outside the CDR3, taken from reference TRBV7-3 and TRBJ2-3): GAGVSQTPSNKVTEKGKYVELRCDPISGHTALYWYRQSLGQGPEFLIYFQGTGAADDSGLPNDRFFAVRPEGSVSTLKIQRTERGDSAVYLCASSLSGGTDTQYFGPGTRLTVL.

The rearrangement uses TRBV13 and TRBJ2-3; 10 bases match TRBD2. This CDR3 region has 15 residues. The junction had 5 bases not matched to a gene; V was cut back by 0 bases and J by 8 bases. Germline assignment: CDR1 PRHDT and CDR2 FYEKMQ (reference sequence). This chain's CDR3 is CASSLGLAGVSTQYF. The CDR3 coding sequence is TGTGCCAGCAGCTTAGGGCTAGCGGGGGTTAGTACGCAGTATTTT. Using reference TRBV13 and TRBJ2-3 for the parts outside the CDR3, the full variable domain is AAGVIQSPRHLIKEKRETATLKCYPIPRHDTVYWYQQGPGQDPQFLISFYEKMQSDKGSIPDRFSAQQFSDYHSELNMSSLELGDSALYFCASSLGLAGVSTQYFGPGTRLTVL.

V gene TRBV15 combines with J gene TRBJ2-3, with D perhaps assigned TRBD1 or TRBD2 (5 bases each). The V gene lost 0 bases and the J gene lost 4 bases, with 8 bases spanning the gap. This CDR3 comprises 14 residues. From germline, CDR1 is LNHNV and CDR2 YYDKDF (reference sequence). CDR3: CATSRDLGADTQYF. The CDR3, as DNA: TGTGCCACCAGCAGAGATCTGGGGGCAGATACGCAGTATTTT.

The chain joins TRBV7-8 to TRBJ1-6; the D is unclear. V lost 3 bases, J lost 12 bases, and 12 bases lay in between. The CDR3 sequence is 13 residues long. CDR1 is SGHVS, CDR2 FQNEAQ, per germline. The DNA of the CDR3 is TGTGCCAGCAGCTTGGGCGGTGTGGAACCCCTCCACTTT. Amino acids: CASSLGGVEPLHF.